The rows below give T cell receptor beta chains drawn from one sample of a study of graft-versus-host responses after intestinal transplantation. Clones were sequenced by immunoSEQ multiplex PCR, and TCRdb holds only the in-frame ones, with some missing. The sample lists 100,000 to 130,000 clones, 87% occurring once. These receptors' targets are unknown. The source was unstimulated CD4+ T cells sorted from spleen or lymph node cells, collected before transplant. Source of these receptors: a human donor who was the organ donor for an intestinal transplant. Both conserved end residues are part of each CDR3. The D gene is left open where the match is weak. Size values are once, few and many counts, or a class for expanded clones, and some rows have none.

abundance,j_gene,len,d_gene,v_gene,CDR3aa,CDR3nt
.,TRBJ2-2,13,.,TRBV9,CASGRINTGELFF,TGTGCCAGCGGGAGGATTAACACCGGGGAGCTGTTTTTT
.,TRBJ2-7,15,TRBD2,TRBV7-6,CASSLASGGAHEQYF,TGTGCCAGCAGCTTGGCTAGCGGGGGGGCACACGAGCAGTACTTC
.,TRBJ1-1,14,.,TRBV6-5,CASSYSGQGTEAFF,TGTGCCAGCAGTTACTCGGGGCAGGGGACTGAAGCTTTCTTT
.,TRBJ2-3,13,.,TRBV28,CASSGVATDTQYF,TGTGCCAGCAGCGGAGTAGCTACAGATACGCAGTATTTT
.,TRBJ2-7,15,.,TRBV6-5,CASSSPDLSGYEQYF,TGTGCCAGCAGTTCCCCGGACTTGAGTGGCTACGAGCAGTACTTC
.,TRBJ1-2,14,.,TRBV15,CATSRGFGGSFCTF,TGTGCCACCAGCAGGGGTTTCGGGGGCTCATTCTGCACCTTC
once,TRBJ2-7,14,TRBD2,TRBV7-8,CASSQTGTRSEQYF,TGTGCCAGCAGCCAAACCGGGACTAGGAGCGAGCAGTACTTC
once,TRBJ2-3,17,.,TRBV10-2,CASSEIPGAGATDTQYF,TGCGCCAGCAGTGAGATCCCGGGAGCGGGTGCCACAGATACGCAGTATTTT
.,TRBJ1-5,17,TRBD1,TRBV28,CASSLSGTGYSNQPQHF,TGTGCCAGCAGTCTCTCCGGGACAGGGTATAGCAATCAGCCCCAGCATTTT
.,TRBJ1-4,15,TRBD1,TRBV6-4,CASRGSGGAREKLFF,TGTGCCAGCAGGGGATCAGGGGGCGCAAGGGAAAAACTGTTTTTT
.,TRBJ1-1,14,.,TRBV6-6,CASNYRRIQAEAFF,TGTGCCAGCAATTATAGACGGATCCAGGCTGAAGCTTTCTTT
.,TRBJ2-6,18,.,TRBV25-1,CASSDHTGRYSGANVLTF,TGTGCCAGCAGTGATCACACAGGGCGTTACTCTGGGGCCAACGTCCTGACTTTC
.,TRBJ2-2,13,.,TRBV5-1,CASSLDGAGELFF,TGCGCCAGCAGCTTGGATGGGGCCGGGGAGCTGTTTTTT
.,TRBJ1-1,14,TRBD1,TRBV5-1,CASSWAGGRTEAFF,TGCGCCAGCAGCTGGGCAGGGGGCCGCACTGAAGCTTTCTTT
.,TRBJ2-7,15,TRBD1,TRBV25-1,CARARQGKWGVEQYF,TGTGCCAGGGCACGACAGGGGAAGTGGGGGGTTGAGCAGTACTTC
.,TRBJ1-4,13,.,TRBV28,CASRSTGWEKLFF,TGTGCCAGCAGGTCGACAGGCTGGGAAAAACTGTTTTTT
.,TRBJ2-1,15,.,TRBV10-1,CASSISGAHYNEQFF,TGCGCCAGCAGTATTTCAGGGGCCCACTACAATGAGCAGTTCTTC
.,TRBJ2-5,13,.,TRBV2,CASSENGMETQYF,TGTGCCAGCAGTGAAAATGGGATGGAGACCCAGTACTTC
.,TRBJ2-3,15,.,TRBV5-4,CASSLVAGRGNTQYF,TGTGCCAGCAGCTTGGTGGCCGGCCGAGGAAATACGCAGTATTTT
.,TRBJ2-6,15,.,TRBV27,CASSFRASGANVLTF,TGTGCCAGCAGTTTTAGGGCCTCTGGGGCCAACGTCCTGACTTTC
.,TRBJ2-4,19,TRBD2,TRBV5-1,CASSSYSLAGGRAKNIQYF,TGCGCCAGCAGCTCATACTCGCTAGCGGGGGGTAGAGCCAAAAACATTCAGTACTTC
.,TRBJ2-5,15,.,TRBV11-2,CASSLVGGNSETQYF,TGTGCCAGCAGCTTAGTCGGCGGGAACTCCGAGACCCAGTACTTC
once,TRBJ2-2,16,TRBD1,TRBV6-5,CASSYSRQGNTGELFF,TGTGCCAGCAGTTACTCGCGACAGGGGAACACCGGGGAGCTGTTTTTT
once,TRBJ2-7,11,.,TRBV20-1,CSARSGLVQYF,TGCAGTGCTAGGAGTGGGCTGGTGCAGTACTTC
.,TRBJ2-4,14,TRBD1,TRBV15,CATSSGQGVNIQYF,TGTGCCACCAGCAGCGGACAGGGGGTAAACATTCAGTACTTC
.,TRBJ1-2,12,.,TRBV6-5,CASSDRLGGYTF,TGTGCCAGCAGTGATCGGTTGGGTGGCTACACCTTC
.,TRBJ2-3,12,.,TRBV11-3,CASSLGIDTQYF,TGTGCCAGCAGCTTAGGGATAGATACGCAGTATTTT
.,TRBJ2-2,15,.,TRBV5-1,CASSLAAGGTGELFF,TGCGCCAGCAGCTTGGCGGCAGGGGGGACCGGGGAGCTGTTTTTT
.,TRBJ2-1,15,.,TRBV18,CASSPQDRTVGEQFF,TGTGCCAGCTCACCACAAGACAGGACGGTCGGGGAGCAGTTCTTC
.,TRBJ1-1,14,.,TRBV4-1,CASSLQGQHTEAFF,TGCGCCAGCAGCCTACAAGGACAGCACACTGAAGCTTTCTTT
.,TRBJ2-7,12,.,TRBV6-5,CASSGDGYEQYF,TGTGCCAGCAGTGGAGACGGCTACGAGCAGTACTTC
.,TRBJ1-4,13,.,TRBV27,CASSRVRNEKLFF,TGTGCCAGCTCCAGGGTCCGTAATGAAAAACTGTTTTTT
once,TRBJ2-7,13,.,TRBV19,CASSISASYEQYF,TGTGCCAGTAGTATTTCAGCCTCCTACGAGCAGTACTTC
once,TRBJ2-5,15,.,TRBV5-5,CASSLVRTDQETQYF,TGTGCCAGCAGCTTGGTGCGGACAGACCAAGAGACCCAGTACTTC
.,TRBJ1-1,12,.,TRBV29-1,CSVVGPGTEAFF,TGCAGCGTTGTCGGTCCGGGCACTGAAGCTTTCTTT
.,TRBJ2-7,14,.,TRBV6-1,CASTPTSMSYEQYF,TGTGCCAGCACTCCGACTAGTATGAGCTACGAGCAGTACTTC
.,TRBJ2-1,15,TRBD2,TRBV19,CASSTTSGRANEQFF,TGTGCCAGTAGCACTACTAGCGGGAGGGCCAATGAGCAGTTCTTC
.,TRBJ2-5,12,.,TRBV27,CARPFVWETQYF,TGTGCCAGACCCTTCGTCTGGGAGACCCAGTACTTC
.,TRBJ2-3,13,.,TRBV6-6,CASSYSPGDTQYF,TGTGCCAGCAGTTACAGTCCAGGAGATACGCAGTATTTT
once,TRBJ2-5,13,.,TRBV5-5,CASSLGGKETQYF,TGTGCCAGCAGCCTCGGGGGCAAAGAGACCCAGTACTTC
.,TRBJ2-7,15,TRBD2,TRBV6-5,CASSYSTSGNYEQYF,TGTGCCAGCAGTTACTCGACTAGCGGGAACTACGAGCAGTACTTC
once,TRBJ2-2,15,TRBD2,TRBV10-3,CAIGLAGVGTGELFF,TGTGCCATTGGACTAGCGGGGGTTGGGACCGGGGAGCTGTTTTTT
.,TRBJ2-1,11,.,TRBV6-1,CASSVNHEQFF,TGTGCCAGCAGTGTGAACCATGAGCAGTTCTTC
few,TRBJ2-1,15,TRBD1,TRBV19,CASSIGDRGVDEQFF,TGTGCCAGTAGTATAGGGGACAGGGGCGTCGATGAGCAGTTCTTC
.,TRBJ1-5,13,.,TRBV6-6,CATWGGKNQPQHF,TGTGCCACTTGGGGGGGGAAAAATCAGCCCCAGCATTTT
.,TRBJ1-4,15,.,TRBV19,CASSTRSGSNEKLFF,TGTGCCAGTAGTACGAGATCGGGGTCTAATGAAAAACTGTTTTTT
.,TRBJ2-2,15,TRBD1,TRBV6-1,CASSVDRAITGELFF,TGTGCCAGCAGTGTAGACAGGGCCATCACCGGGGAGCTGTTTTTT
.,TRBJ2-7,15,TRBD1,TRBV27,CASSWDRDPSYEQYF,TGTGCCAGCAGTTGGGACAGGGATCCCTCCTACGAGCAGTACTTC
.,TRBJ1-4,17,TRBD1,TRBV5-1,CASSLEGQGSSGEKLFF,TGCGCCAGCAGCTTGGAGGGACAGGGGAGTTCGGGTGAAAAACTGTTTTTT
.,TRBJ2-7,16,TRBD1,TRBV18,CASSPPSGTGDDEQYF,TGTGCCAGCTCACCACCTTCCGGGACAGGGGACGACGAGCAGTACTTC
once,TRBJ1-1,15,.,TRBV2,CASKDGDVPNTEAFF,TGTGCCAGCAAGGACGGTGATGTGCCGAACACTGAAGCTTTCTTT
.,TRBJ2-3,14,.,TRBV6-5,CASSYFGDRDTQYF,TGTGCCAGCAGTTACTTTGGAGACCGCGATACGCAGTATTTT
.,TRBJ2-3,15,.,TRBV5-4,CASSWGAGPTDTQYF,TGTGCCAGCAGCTGGGGGGCGGGCCCCACAGATACGCAGTATTTT